Below, 20 T cell receptor beta chains from the same sample are listed, as sequenced in a study of identical twins. TCRdb reprocessed the 5' RACE reads via MiXCR and lists one record per CDR3 protein. Of 200,000 to 300,000 distinct CDR3 sequences in the sample, approximately 10% are singletons; the top ten hold 10%. The sequencing input was memory T cells sorted from blood. The receptors were sampled from a man aged 45 to 65 in good health.

The chain carries TRBV11-3 and TRBJ2-3; D perhaps matches TRBD2 (7 bases). Trimming left V 8 bases short and J 0 bases short, with 12 bases between. This CDR3 is 14 amino acids long. CDR1 is SGHNT and CDR2 is YENEEA in the germline V gene. The CDR3 reads CASSAGASTDTQYF. In nucleotides, the CDR3 is TGTGCCAGCTCCGCGGGGGCAAGCACAGATACGCAGTATTTT.

This clonotype appeared many times. V gene TRBV27 combines with J gene TRBJ2-6; D uncertain. There are 17 residues in the CDR3. Trimming stripped 6 bases from V and 0 bases from J, with 15 bases between. The V gene's germline CDR1 is MNHEY and CDR2 SMNVEV (reference sequence). The CDR3, as DNA: TGTGCCAGCAGCCTAGACCCACATAGCTCTGGGGCCAACGTCCTGACTTTC. It is translated as CASSLDPHSSGANVLTF.

This clonotype was detected ten times or more. The chain joins TRBV9 to TRBJ2-3; D call uncertain. With 3 bases removed from V and 2 bases from J, the gap between germline ends came to 16 bases. The germline V gene encodes CDR1 SGDLS and CDR2 YYNGEE. The CDR3 length is 16 residues. The CDR3 sequence: CASSAPPRNTTDTQYF. CDR3 nucleotides: TGTGCCAGCAGCGCGCCCCCCCGCAACACCACAGATACGCAGTATTTT.

This clonotype was detected a few times. This sequence joins TRBV30 and TRBJ2-1; possibly TRBD1 or TRBD2 for D (5 bases each). The germline gives CDR1 GTSNPN, CDR2 SVGIG (reference sequence). Trimming stripped 2 bases from V and 7 bases from J, with 15 bases between. CDR3 size: 14 residues. CDR3 DNA: TGTGCCTGGAGTTTGGGATGGGGGAGTAATGAGCAGTTCTTC. It yields the protein CAWSLGWGSNEQFF.

This clonotype came up many times. The rearrangement uses TRBV7-6 and TRBJ2-3; D is unclear. In germline, CDR1 is SGHVS, CDR2 FNYEAQ. V lost 5 bases and J lost 4, with 7 bases in between. This CDR3 spans 12 amino acids. The CDR3 is CASSRPADTQYF. The CDR3 region has the DNA TGTGCCAGCAGCCGTCCAGCAGATACGCAGTATTTT.

This clonotype has only a few counts. This CDR3 reads CSASPRGRRETQYF. DNA for the CDR3: TGCAGTGCTAGTCCCAGGGGTCGAAGGGAGACCCAGTACTTC. This chain uses TRBV20-1 with TRBJ2-5, with D possibly TRBD1 on 6 matching bases. With 3 bases removed from V and 5 bases from J, the gap between germline ends came to 16 bases. The CDR3 is 14 residues long. Germline V gives CDR1 DFQATT, CDR2 SNEGSKA (reference sequence).

This clonotype appeared a few times. This chain connects TRBV19 to TRBJ2-5; D possibly corresponds to TRBD2 (6 bases). Germline CDR1 and CDR2: LNHDA and SQIVND (reference sequence). Trimming stripped 6 bases from V and 1 base from J, with 15 bases between. CDR3 size: 15 residues. Written as DNA, the CDR3 is TGTGCCAGTAGCCGGACCGGAGGGTTCCAAGAGACCCAGTACTTC. This translates into CASSRTGGFQETQYF.

The chain employs TRBV28 and TRBJ2-7, with TRBD1 identical over 8 bases. CDR3 length: 13 amino acids. Germline lookup yields CDR1 MDHEN and CDR2 SYDVKM. Trimming cost V 1 base and J 8 bases; bases outside gene matches: 4. Here the CDR3 reads CASSLSDRGKQYF. DNA of the CDR3: TGTGCCAGCAGTTTATCAGACAGGGGCAAGCAGTACTTC.

This clonotype appeared many times. The chain has TRBV5-1 and TRBJ1-1; perhaps TRBD1 as D (6 bases). Trimming took 0 bases from V and 3 from J, leaving 12 bases between them. This CDR3 spans 15 amino acids. In germline, CDR1 is SGHRS, CDR2 YFSETQ. The CDR3 DNA reads TGCGCCAGCAGCTTGGCCAAAGGGGGTTACACTGAAGCTTTCTTT. Its protein is CASSLAKGGYTEAFF.

A few counts support this clonotype. The chain recombines TRBV6-5 with TRBJ2-2; D call uncertain. V shed 0 bases and J shed 3 bases, with 5 bases lying between them. The germline V gene encodes CDR1 MNHEY and CDR2 SVGAGI. The CDR3 contains 14 residues. DNA for the CDR3: TGTGCCAGCAGTTACTCCTCTGACACCGGGGAGCTGTTTTTT. Its translation is CASSYSSDTGELFF.

This clonotype was detected ten times or more. This chain connects TRBV5-1 to TRBJ1-3; D is perhaps TRBD1 (5 bases). This CDR3 has 16 amino acids. Trimming stripped 7 bases from V and 5 bases from J, with 22 bases between. Germline V gene lookup returns CDR1 SGHRS and CDR2 YFSETQ. In DNA form, the CDR3 reads TGCGCCAGCTCACCGGGGGACTTACGCCCTCGAAACACCATATATTTT. Residues: CASSPGDLRPRNTIYF. The whole variable domain, remainder taken from reference TRBV5-1 and TRBJ1-3, is KAGVTQTPRYLIKTRGQQVTLSCSPISGHRSVSWYQQTPGQGLQFLFEYFSETQRNKGNFPGRFSGRQFSNSRSEMNVSTLELGDSALYLCASSPGDLRPRNTIYFGEGSWLTVV.

The chain employs TRBV19 and TRBJ2-5; TRBD1 might be the D (5 bases). This CDR3 contains 15 residues. CDR1 LNHDA and CDR2 SQIVND come from the germline V gene (reference sequence). Trimming pared 6 bases from V and 5 bases from J, leaving 19 bases between. This chain's CDR3 is CASRGMGQIGETQYF. The CDR3 DNA reads TGTGCCAGTAGGGGTATGGGGCAGATCGGGGAGACCCAGTACTTC.

V gene TRBV5-1 combines with J gene TRBJ2-3; TRBD2 aligns across 9 bases. Looked up from germline, CDR1 is SGHRS and CDR2 is YFSETQ. With V trimmed by 3 bases and J by 2 bases, 4 bases remained unmatched. CDR3 length: 15 residues. The CDR3 loop is CASSYQRGDTDTQYF. The CDR3 DNA reads as TGCGCCAGCAGCTACCAGCGGGGGGACACAGATACGCAGTATTTT.

The chain couples TRBV7-2 to TRBJ2-3; D is undetermined. Trimming shortened V by 8 bases and J by 0 bases, and 18 bases separated the two germline ends. Germline lookup yields CDR1 SGHTA and CDR2 FQGNSA. This CDR3 has 16 amino acids. In DNA, the CDR3 is TGTGCCAGCCCACCAGCCTCCCGGGCTAGCACAGATACGCAGTATTTT. Translating gives CASPPASRASTDTQYF.

This clonotype was seen a handful of times. This chain uses TRBV6-5 with TRBJ1-2; the D gene is possibly TRBD1 (5 bases). V was cut by 3 bases and J by 4 bases, with 12 bases left in between. The CDR3 is made up of 14 amino acids. Germline CDR1 MNHEY, CDR2 SVGAGI. Here the CDR3 reads CASSYSGTVYGYTF. The CDR3 DNA reads TGTGCCAGCAGTTATTCCGGGACGGTCTATGGCTACACCTTC.

This clonotype was seen more than once but under ten times. This chain links TRBV18 with TRBJ1-5; 7 nucleotides line up with TRBD1. The CDR3 is 14 residues long. CDR1 is KGHSH, CDR2 LQKENI, per germline. The V and J ends lost 3 bases and 11 bases, in that order; junction bases with no gene match: 10. CDR3 DNA sequence: TGTGCCAGCTCACCTACTACAGGGGAAGTAGCCCAGCATTTT. Translated: CASSPTTGEVAQHF.

This clonotype occurred many times. The chain links TRBV4-1 to TRBJ2-7; 9 bases map to TRBD1. The CDR3 spans 18 residues. Losses at the gene ends were 1 base for V and 3 bases for J; bases not matched to a gene: 13. From germline, CDR1 is MGHRA and CDR2 YSYEKL. The CDR3 nucleotides are TGCGCCAGCAGCCAAGGGGTTTTAGGCGGGACAGGGAGCTACGAGCAGTACTTC. As protein: CASSQGVLGGTGSYEQYF.

At least ten counts were recorded for this clonotype. V is TRBV5-1 and J is TRBJ1-6; TRBD1 agrees at 11 bases. This CDR3 contains 18 residues. J lost 0 bases, V lost 2 bases, and 4 bases had no gene match. Germline values: CDR1 SGHRS, CDR2 YFSETQ. CDR3 coding DNA: TGCGCCAGCAGCTTCACCGGGACAGGGGGCTCCTATAATTCACCCCTCCACTTT. This translates into CASSFTGTGGSYNSPLHF.

This clonotype was seen ten or more times. The chain recombines TRBV5-1 with TRBJ2-7; TRBD1 matches 7 bases. Trimming removed 0 bases from V and 5 bases from J; junction bases left unmatched: 5. The CDR3 totals 14 residues. Germline CDR1 is SGHRS and CDR2 is YFSETQ. The CDR3 DNA reads TGCGCCAGCAGCTTGGGACAGGGAAGTGACGAGCAGTACTTC. Protein sequence: CASSLGQGSDEQYF.

Many counts were recorded for this clonotype. The gene calls are TRBV20-1 and TRBJ2-3, with 7 bases matching TRBD1. Germline CDR1 and CDR2: DFQATT and SNEGSKA (reference sequence). After removal of 1 base from V and 0 bases from J, the junction contained 4 bases not matched to a gene. CDR3 size: 15 residues. The CDR3 loop reads CSARGQGGSTDTQYF. In DNA form, the CDR3 reads TGCAGTGCTAGAGGACAGGGCGGAAGCACAGATACGCAGTATTTT.